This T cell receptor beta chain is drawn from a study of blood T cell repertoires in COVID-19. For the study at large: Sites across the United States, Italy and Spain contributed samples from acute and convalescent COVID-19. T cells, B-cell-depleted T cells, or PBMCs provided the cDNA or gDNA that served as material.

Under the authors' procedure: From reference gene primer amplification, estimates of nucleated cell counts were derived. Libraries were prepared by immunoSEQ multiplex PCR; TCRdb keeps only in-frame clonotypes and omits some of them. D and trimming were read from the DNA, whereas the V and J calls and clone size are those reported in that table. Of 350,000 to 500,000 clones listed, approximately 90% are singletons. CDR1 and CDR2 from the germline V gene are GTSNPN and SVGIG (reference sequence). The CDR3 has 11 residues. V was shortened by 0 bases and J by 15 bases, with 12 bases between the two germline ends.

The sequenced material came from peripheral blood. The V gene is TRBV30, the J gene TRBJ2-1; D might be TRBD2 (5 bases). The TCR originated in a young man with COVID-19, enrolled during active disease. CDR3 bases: TGTGCCTGGAGTGTGGGTGGGAGTCCGTTCTTC. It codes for CAWSVGGSPFF.